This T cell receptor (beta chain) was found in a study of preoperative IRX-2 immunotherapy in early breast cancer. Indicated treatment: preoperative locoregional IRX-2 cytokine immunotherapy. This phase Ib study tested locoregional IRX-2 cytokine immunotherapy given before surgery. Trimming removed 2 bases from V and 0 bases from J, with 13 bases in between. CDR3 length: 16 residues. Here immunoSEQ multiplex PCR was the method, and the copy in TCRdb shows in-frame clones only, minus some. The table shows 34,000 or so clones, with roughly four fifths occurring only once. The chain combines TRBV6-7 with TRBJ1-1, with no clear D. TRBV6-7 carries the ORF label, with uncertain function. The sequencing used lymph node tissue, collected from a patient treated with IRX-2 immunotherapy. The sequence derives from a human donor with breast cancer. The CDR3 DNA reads TGTGCCAGCAGTTACGACTTAGGCAGCATGAACACTGAAGCTTTCTTT. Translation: CASSYDLGSMNTEAFF.